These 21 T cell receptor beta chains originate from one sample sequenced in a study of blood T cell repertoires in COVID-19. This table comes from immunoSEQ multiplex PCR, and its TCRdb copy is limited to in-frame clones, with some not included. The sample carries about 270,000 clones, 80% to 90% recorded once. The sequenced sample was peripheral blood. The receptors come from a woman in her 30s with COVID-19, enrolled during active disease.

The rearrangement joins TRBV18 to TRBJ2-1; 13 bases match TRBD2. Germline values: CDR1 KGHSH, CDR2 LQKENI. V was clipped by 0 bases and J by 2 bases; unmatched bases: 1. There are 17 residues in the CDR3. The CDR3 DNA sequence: TGTGCCAGCTCACCACCGGGACTAGCGGGGACCTACAATGAGCAGTTCTTC. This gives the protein CASSPPGLAGTYNEQFF.

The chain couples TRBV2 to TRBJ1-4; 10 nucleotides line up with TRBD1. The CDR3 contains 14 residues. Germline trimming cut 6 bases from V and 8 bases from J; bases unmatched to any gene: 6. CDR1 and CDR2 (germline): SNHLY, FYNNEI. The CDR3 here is CASRGQGIREKLFF. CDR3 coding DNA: TGTGCCAGCAGGGGACAGGGGATAAGGGAAAAACTGTTTTTT. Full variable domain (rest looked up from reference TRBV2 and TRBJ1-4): EPEVTQTPSHQVTQMGQEVILRCVPISNHLYFYWYRQILGQKVEFLVSFYNNEISEKSEIFDDQFSVERPDGSNFTLKIRSTKLEDSAMYFCASRGQGIREKLFFGSGTQLSVL.

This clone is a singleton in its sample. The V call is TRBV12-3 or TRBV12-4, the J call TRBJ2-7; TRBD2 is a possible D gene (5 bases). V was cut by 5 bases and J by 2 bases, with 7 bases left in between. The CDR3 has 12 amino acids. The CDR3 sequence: CASSPGTYEQYF. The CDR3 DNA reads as TGTGCCAGCAGTCCGGGGACCTACGAGCAGTACTTC.

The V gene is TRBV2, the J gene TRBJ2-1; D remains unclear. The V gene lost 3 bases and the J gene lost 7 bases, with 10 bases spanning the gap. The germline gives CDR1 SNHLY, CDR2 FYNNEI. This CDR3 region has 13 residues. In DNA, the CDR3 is TGTGCCAGCAGTGAGTACTCTTGGAATGAGCAGTTCTTC. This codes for CASSEYSWNEQFF.

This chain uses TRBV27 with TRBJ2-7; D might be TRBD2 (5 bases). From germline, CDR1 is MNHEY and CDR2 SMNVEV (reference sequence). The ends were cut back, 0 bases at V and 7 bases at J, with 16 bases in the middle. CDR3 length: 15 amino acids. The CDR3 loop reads CASSLSTRGTEEQYF. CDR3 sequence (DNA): TGTGCCAGCAGTTTATCGACTCGGGGTACGGAGGAGCAGTACTTC.

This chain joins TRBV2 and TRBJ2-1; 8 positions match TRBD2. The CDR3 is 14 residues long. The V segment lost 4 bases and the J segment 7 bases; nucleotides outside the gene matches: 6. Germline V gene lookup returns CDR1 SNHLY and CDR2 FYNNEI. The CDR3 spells CASSVAGGINEQFF. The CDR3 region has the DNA TGTGCCAGCAGTGTCGCGGGGGGTATAAATGAGCAGTTCTTC.

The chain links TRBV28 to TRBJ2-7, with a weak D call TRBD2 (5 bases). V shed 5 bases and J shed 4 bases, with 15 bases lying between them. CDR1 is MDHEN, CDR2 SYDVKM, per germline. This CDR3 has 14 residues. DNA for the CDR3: TGTGCCAGCAGTCTCGGGGTACAATTTTACGAGCAGTACTTC. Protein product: CASSLGVQFYEQYF.

This chain's CDR3 is CASSFGTGSYEQYF. The CDR3 coding sequence is TGTGCCAGCAGCTTTGGGACAGGCTCCTACGAGCAGTACTTC. V gene TRBV9 combines with J gene TRBJ2-7; 8 bases align to TRBD1. Unmatched junction bases numbered 3, after V lost 4 bases and J lost 0 bases. The CDR3 is 14 residues long. Germline CDR1 reads SGDLS; CDR2 reads YYNGEE.

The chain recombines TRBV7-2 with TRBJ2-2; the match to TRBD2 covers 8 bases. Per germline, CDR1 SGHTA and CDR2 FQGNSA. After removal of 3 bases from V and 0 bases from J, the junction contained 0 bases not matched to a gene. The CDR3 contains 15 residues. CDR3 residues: CASSFSGANTGELFF. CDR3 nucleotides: TGTGCCAGCAGCTTTAGCGGGGCGAACACCGGGGAGCTGTTTTTT.

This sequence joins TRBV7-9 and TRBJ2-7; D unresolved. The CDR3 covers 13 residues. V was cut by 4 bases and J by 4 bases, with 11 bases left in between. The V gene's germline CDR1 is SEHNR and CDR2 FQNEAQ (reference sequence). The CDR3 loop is CASSSPAGYEQYF. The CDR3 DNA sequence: TGTGCCAGCAGCTCCCCTGCCGGTTACGAGCAGTACTTC.

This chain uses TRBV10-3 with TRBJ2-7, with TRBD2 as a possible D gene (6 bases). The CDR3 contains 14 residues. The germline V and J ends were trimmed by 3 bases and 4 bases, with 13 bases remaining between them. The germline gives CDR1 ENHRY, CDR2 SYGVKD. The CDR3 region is CAISDPRGRYEQYF. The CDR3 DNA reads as TGTGCCATCAGTGACCCCCGGGGGAGGTACGAGCAGTACTTC.

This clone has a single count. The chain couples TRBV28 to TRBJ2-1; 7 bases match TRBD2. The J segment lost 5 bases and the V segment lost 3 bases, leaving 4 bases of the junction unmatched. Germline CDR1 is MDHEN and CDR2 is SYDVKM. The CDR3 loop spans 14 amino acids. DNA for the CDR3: TGTGCCAGCAGTTTCCGGGACTATGACAATGAGCAGTTCTTC. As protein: CASSFRDYDNEQFF.

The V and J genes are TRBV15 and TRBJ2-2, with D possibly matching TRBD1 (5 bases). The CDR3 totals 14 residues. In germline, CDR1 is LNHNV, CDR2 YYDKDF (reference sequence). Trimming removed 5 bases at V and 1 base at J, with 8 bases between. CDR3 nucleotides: TGTGCCACCAGCCGCGGACAGAACACCGGGGAGCTGTTTTTT. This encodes CATSRGQNTGELFF. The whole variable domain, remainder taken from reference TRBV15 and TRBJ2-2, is DAMVIQNPRYQVTQFGKPVTLSCSQTLNHNVMYWYQQKSSQAPKLLFHYYDKDFNNEADTPDNFQSRRPNTSFCFLDIRSPGLGDTAMYLCATSRGQNTGELFFGEGSRLTVL.

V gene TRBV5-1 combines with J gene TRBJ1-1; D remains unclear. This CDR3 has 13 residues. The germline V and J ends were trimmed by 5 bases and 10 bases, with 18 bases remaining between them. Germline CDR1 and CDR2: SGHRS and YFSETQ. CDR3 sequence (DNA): TGCGCCAGCAGAGAAATAGCTGATGGAGGAGCTTTCTTT. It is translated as CASREIADGGAFF.

Written as DNA, the CDR3 is TGTGCCAGCAGCTTTGGGGGGGATTTCTCCTACGAGCAGTACTTC. Protein sequence: CASSFGGDFSYEQYF. The J gene is TRBJ2-7, the V gene TRBV5-6; 7 bases are a match to TRBD2. V lost 2 bases to trimming and J lost 0 bases; unmatched junction nucleotides: 5. The CDR3 is 15 amino acids. Germline loops: CDR1 SGHDT, CDR2 YYEEEE.

The CDR3 sequence: CAWSAFLSGRGYF. The CDR3 DNA follows: TGTGCCTGGAGTGCATTTCTTAGCGGGCGCGGGTATTTT. The rearrangement joins TRBV30 to TRBJ2-3; 7 bases align to TRBD2. V lost 1 base, J lost 14 bases, and 12 bases stayed unmatched. The CDR3 is 13 amino acids. Germline V gene data show CDR1 as GTSNPN and CDR2 as SVGIG (reference sequence).

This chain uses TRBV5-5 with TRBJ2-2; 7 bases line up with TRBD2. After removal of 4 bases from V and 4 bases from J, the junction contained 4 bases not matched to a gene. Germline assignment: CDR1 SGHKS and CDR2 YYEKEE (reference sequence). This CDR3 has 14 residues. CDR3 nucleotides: TGTGCCAGCAGCAAAGGGACTATCACCGGGGAGCTGTTTTTT. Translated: CASSKGTITGELFF.

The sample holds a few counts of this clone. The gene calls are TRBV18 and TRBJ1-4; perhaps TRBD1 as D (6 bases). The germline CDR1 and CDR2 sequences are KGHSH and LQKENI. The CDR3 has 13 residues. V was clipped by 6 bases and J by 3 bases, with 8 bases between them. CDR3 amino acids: CASSRGPNEKLFF. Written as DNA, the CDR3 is TGTGCCAGCTCGCGGGGGCCTAATGAAAAACTGTTTTTT.

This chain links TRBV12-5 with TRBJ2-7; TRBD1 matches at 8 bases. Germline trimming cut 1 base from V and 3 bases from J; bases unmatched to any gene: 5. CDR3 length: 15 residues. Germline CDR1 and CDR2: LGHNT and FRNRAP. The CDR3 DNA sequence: TGTGCTAGTGGTTTGGGACCTGGACAGGGCTACGAGCAGTACTTC. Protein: CASGLGPGQGYEQYF.

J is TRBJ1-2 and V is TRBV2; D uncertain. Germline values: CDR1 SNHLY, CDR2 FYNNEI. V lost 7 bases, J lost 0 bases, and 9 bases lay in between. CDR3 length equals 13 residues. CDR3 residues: CASTLTPNYGYTF. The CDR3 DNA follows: TGTGCCAGCACTTTGACTCCTAACTATGGCTACACCTTC.

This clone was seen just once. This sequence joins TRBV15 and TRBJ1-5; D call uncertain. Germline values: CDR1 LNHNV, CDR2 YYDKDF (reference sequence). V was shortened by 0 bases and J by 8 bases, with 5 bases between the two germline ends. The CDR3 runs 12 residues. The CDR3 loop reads CATSRDAEPQHF. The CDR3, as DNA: TGTGCCACCAGCAGAGATGCGGAGCCCCAGCATTTT.